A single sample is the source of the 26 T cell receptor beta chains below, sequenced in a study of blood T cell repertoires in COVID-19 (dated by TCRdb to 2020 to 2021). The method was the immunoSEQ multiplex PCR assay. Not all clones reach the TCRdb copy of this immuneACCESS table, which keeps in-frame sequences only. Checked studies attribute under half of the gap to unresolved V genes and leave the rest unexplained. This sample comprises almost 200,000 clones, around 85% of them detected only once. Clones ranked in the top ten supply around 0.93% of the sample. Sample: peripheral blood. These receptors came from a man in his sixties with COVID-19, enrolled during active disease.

As DNA, the CDR3 is TGTGCCAGCAGCCCCGGCAGGGGGGCCTCTGGGGCCAACGTCCTGACTTTC. Its protein is CASSPGRGASGANVLTF. This sequence joins TRBV14 and TRBJ2-6, with a weak D call TRBD1 (7 bases). CDR3 length equals 17 residues. Germline V CDR1 and CDR2: SGHDN, FVKESK. The germline V and J ends were trimmed by 4 bases and 0 bases, with 13 bases remaining between them.

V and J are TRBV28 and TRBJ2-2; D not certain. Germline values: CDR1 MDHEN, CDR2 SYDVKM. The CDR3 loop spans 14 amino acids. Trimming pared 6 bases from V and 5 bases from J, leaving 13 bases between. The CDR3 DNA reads TGTGCCAGCAGCCCTCCCGATACAACCGGGGAGCTGTTTTTT. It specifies CASSPPDTTGELFF.

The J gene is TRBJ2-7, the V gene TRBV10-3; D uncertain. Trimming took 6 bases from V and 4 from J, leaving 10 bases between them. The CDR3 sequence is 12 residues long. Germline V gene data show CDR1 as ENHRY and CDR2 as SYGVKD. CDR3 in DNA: TGTGCCATCAGAGAGGAGAGGTACGAGCAGTACTTC. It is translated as CAIREERYEQYF.

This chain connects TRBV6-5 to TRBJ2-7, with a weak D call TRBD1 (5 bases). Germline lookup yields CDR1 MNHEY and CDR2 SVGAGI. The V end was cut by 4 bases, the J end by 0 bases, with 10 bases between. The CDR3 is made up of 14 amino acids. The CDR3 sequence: CASSFQGPSYEQYF. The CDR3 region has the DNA TGTGCCAGCAGTTTTCAGGGTCCCTCCTACGAGCAGTACTTC.

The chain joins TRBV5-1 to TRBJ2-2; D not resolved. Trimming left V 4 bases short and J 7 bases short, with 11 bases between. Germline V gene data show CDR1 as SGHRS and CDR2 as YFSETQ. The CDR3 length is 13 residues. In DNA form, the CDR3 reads TGCGCCAGCAGCCCCTGGAGTGACGGGGAGCTGTTTTTT. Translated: CASSPWSDGELFF.

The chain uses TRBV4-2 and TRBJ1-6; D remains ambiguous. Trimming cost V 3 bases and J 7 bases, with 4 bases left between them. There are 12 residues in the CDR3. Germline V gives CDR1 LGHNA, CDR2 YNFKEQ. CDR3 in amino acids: CASSHPNSPLHF. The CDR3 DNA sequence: TGTGCCAGCAGCCATCCAAATTCACCCCTCCACTTT.

Here the CDR3 reads CASQGQMNTEAFF. The DNA for the CDR3 is TGTGCCAGCCAGGGACAGATGAACACTGAAGCTTTCTTT. The genes are TRBV18 and TRBJ1-1, with 7 bases aligning to TRBD1. The germline CDR1 and CDR2 sequences are KGHSH and LQKENI. Trimming took 8 bases from V and 0 from J; bases not matched to a gene: 3. This CDR3 is 13 amino acids long.

Here the CDR3 DNA reads TGTGCCAGCAGCTTAGTGGGACAGGGGGCTGGAAACACCATATATTTT. Protein sequence: CASSLVGQGAGNTIYF. The chain has TRBV7-2 and TRBJ1-3, with TRBD1 identical over 11 bases. Germline lookup yields CDR1 SGHTA and CDR2 FQGNSA. This CDR3 has 16 amino acids. J was trimmed by 2 bases and V by 1 base; bases with no gene match: 1.

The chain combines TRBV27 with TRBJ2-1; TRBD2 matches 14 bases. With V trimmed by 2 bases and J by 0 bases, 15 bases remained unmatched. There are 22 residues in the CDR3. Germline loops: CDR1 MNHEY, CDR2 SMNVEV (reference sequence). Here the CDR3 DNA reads TGTGCCAGCAGTTTAGTCCCCAAGACCGGGACTAGCGGGAGTGTCTCCTACAATGAGCAGTTCTTC. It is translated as CASSLVPKTGTSGSVSYNEQFF.

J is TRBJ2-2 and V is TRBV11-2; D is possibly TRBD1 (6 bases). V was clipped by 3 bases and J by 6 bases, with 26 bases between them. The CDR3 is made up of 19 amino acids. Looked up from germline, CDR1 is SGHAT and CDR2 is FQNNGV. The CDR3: CASSFKTPPHRVGAGELFF. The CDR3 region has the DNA TGTGCCAGCAGCTTCAAAACACCGCCCCACAGGGTGGGTGCCGGGGAGCTGTTTTTT. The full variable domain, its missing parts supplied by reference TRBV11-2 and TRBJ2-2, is EAGVAQSPRYKIIEKRQSVAFWCNPISGHATLYWYQQILGQGPKLLIQFQNNGVVDDSQLPKDRFSAERLKGVDSTLKIQPAKLEDSAVYLCASSFKTPPHRVGAGELFFGEGSRLTVL.

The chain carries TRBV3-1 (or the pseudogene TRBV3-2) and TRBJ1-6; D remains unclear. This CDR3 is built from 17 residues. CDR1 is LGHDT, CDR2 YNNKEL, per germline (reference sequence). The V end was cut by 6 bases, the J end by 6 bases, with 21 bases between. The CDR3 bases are TGTGCCAGCAGATCCTTTCCCCTCTCCCGCGGTAATTCACCCCTCCACTTT. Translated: CASRSFPLSRGNSPLHF.

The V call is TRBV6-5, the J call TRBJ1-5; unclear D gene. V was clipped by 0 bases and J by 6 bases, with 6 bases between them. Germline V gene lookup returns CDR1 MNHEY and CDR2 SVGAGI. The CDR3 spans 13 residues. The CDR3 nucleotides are TGTGCCAGCAGTTACTCTGAGGGTCAGCCCCAGCATTTT. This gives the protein CASSYSEGQPQHF.

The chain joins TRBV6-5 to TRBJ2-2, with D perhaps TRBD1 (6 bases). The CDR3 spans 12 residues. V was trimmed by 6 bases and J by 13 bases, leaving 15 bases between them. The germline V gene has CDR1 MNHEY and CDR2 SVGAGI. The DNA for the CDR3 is TGTGCCAGCAGGCCTCCGGGACAACGGCTGTTTTTT. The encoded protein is CASRPPGQRLFF.

The DNA of the CDR3 is TGTGCCAGCAGCGTAGAGGCAGCGGGGCGCTCCTACAATGAGCAGTTCTTC. Its protein is CASSVEAAGRSYNEQFF. V usage is TRBV9 and J usage is TRBJ2-1; 7 positions match TRBD2. Germline V gene data show CDR1 as SGDLS and CDR2 as YYNGEE. The CDR3 covers 17 residues. V was pared by 0 bases and J by 0 bases, with 6 bases of the junction left unmatched.

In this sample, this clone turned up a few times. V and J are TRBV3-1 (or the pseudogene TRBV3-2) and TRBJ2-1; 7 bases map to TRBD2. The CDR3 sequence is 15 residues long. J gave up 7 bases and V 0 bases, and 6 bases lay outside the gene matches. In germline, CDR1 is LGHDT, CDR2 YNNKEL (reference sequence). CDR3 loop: CASSQDPGEGNEQFF. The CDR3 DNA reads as TGTGCCAGCAGCCAAGACCCGGGGGAGGGGAATGAGCAGTTCTTC.

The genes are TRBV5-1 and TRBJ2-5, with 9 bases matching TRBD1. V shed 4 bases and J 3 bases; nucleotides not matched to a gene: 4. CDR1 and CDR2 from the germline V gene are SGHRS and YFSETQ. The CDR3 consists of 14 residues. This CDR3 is CASSLGTGKETQYF. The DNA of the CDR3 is TGCGCCAGCAGCCTCGGGACAGGGAAAGAGACCCAGTACTTC. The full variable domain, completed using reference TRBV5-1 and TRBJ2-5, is KAGVTQTPRYLIKTRGQQVTLSCSPISGHRSVSWYQQTPGQGLQFLFEYFSETQRNKGNFPGRFSGRQFSNSRSEMNVSTLELGDSALYLCASSLGTGKETQYFGPGTRLLVL.

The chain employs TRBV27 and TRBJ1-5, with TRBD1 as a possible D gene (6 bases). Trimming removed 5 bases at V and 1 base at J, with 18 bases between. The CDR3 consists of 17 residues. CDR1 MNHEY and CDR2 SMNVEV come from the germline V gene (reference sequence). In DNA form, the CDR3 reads TGTGCCAGCAGTAGACGTAGGGGGTTCCACAGCAATCAGCCCCAGCATTTT. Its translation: CASSRRRGFHSNQPQHF.

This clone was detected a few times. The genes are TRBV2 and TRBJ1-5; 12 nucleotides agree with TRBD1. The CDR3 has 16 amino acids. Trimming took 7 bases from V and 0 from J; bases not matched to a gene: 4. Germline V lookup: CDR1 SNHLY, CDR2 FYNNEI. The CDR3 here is CASTRDRGLSNQPQHF. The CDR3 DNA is TGTGCCAGCACTAGGGACAGGGGGCTTAGCAATCAGCCCCAGCATTTT.

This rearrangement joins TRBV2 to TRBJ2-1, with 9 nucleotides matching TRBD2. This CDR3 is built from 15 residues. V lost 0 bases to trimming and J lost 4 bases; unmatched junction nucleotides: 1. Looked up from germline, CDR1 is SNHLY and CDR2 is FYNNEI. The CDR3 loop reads CASSEATSGYNEQFF. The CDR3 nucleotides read TGTGCCAGCAGTGAAGCGACTAGCGGATACAATGAGCAGTTCTTC.

The CDR3 sequence: CASSLLSTDTQYF. The CDR3 bases are TGTGCCAGCAGTCTACTCAGCACAGATACGCAGTATTTT. The chain uses TRBV28 and TRBJ2-3, with D hard to call. The ends were cut back, 5 bases at V and 0 bases at J, with 6 bases in the middle. Germline CDR1 reads MDHEN; CDR2 reads SYDVKM. CDR3 length: 13 residues.

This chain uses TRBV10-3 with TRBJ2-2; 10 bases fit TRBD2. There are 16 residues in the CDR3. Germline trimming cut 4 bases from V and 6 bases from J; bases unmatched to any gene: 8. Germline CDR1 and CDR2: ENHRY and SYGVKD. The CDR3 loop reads CAISAEAGGPAGELFF. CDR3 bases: TGTGCCATCAGTGCCGAAGCGGGAGGGCCGGCCGGGGAGCTGTTTTTT.

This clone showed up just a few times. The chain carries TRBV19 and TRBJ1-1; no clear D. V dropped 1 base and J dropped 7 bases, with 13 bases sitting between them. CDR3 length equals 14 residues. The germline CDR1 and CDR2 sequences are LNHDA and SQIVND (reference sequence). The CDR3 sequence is CASSIAIASGEAFF. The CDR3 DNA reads TGTGCCAGTAGTATAGCCATTGCTTCGGGTGAAGCTTTCTTT.

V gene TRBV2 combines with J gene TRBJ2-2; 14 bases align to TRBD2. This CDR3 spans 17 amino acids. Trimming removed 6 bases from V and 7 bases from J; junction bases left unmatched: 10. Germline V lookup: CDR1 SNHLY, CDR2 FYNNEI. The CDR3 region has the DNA TGTGCCAGCAGCCCGAGGACTAGCGGGAGGAGTGGCGGGGAGCTGTTTTTT. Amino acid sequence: CASSPRTSGRSGGELFF.

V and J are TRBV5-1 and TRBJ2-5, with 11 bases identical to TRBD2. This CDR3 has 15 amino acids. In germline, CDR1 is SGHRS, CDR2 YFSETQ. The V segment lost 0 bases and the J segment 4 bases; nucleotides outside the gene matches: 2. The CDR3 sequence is CASSLAGTSGETQYF. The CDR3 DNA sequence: TGCGCCAGCAGCTTGGCCGGGACTAGCGGAGAGACCCAGTACTTC.

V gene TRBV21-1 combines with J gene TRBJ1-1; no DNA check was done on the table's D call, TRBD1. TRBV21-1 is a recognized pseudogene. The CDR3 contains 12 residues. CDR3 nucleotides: TGTGCCAGCAGCAAACAGGACACTGAAGCTTTCTTT. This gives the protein CASSKQDTEAFF.

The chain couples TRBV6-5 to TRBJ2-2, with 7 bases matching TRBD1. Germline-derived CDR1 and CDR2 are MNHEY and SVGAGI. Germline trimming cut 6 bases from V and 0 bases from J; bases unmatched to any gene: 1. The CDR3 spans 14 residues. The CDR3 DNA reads TGTGCCAGCAGAACAGGGGCGAACACCGGGGAGCTGTTTTTT. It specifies CASRTGANTGELFF.